This is a list of T cell receptor beta chains from one sample in a study of long-term antiretroviral therapy in people with HIV. Assay: immunoSEQ multiplex PCR; the TCRdb copy retains only in-frame clones and omits some. The sample has some 27,000 clones, over 75% seen once. The sample in question was unsorted PBMCs, obtained roughly 4.8 years after starting antiretroviral therapy. The origin of the receptors is a man aged 35-49 years with HIV. Both conserved end residues are part of each CDR3. Clone size appears in some rows only: once, few, many, or a class for an expanded clone.

>NA|TRBV19|13|TRBJ2-3
CASSIGLPDTQYF
>NA|TRBV7-9|16|TRBJ1-4
CASSLDIGGTNEKLFF
>NA|TRBV5-1|14|TRBJ2-7
CASRPRLAGSEQYF
>NA|TRBV6-5|14|TRBJ2-1
CASSYSTRVNEQFF
>few|TRBV20-1|11|TRBJ2-7
CSASGGYEQYF
>NA|TRBV10-2|14|TRBJ2-7
CASTSGDPPYEQYF
>NA|TRBV6-5|14|TRBJ2-3
CASSPGGFTDTQYF
>NA|TRBV5-4|12|TRBJ2-5
CASSRPQETQYF
>NA|TRBV10-3|15|TRBJ1-3
CAISESSRSGNTIYF
>NA|TRBV5-1|15|TRBJ2-5
CASSSGQGRGETQYF
>once|TRBV5-5|15|TRBJ2-1
CASSPHGESYNEQFF
>NA|TRBV7-8|11|TRBJ2-7
CASSLAQGQYF
>few|TRBV18|14|TRBJ1-6
CASSPVDRNSPLHF
>NA|TRBV18|16|TRBJ2-7
CASSINRDSFSYEQYF
>NA|TRBV7-9|14|TRBJ2-7
CASSSSGTGYEQYF
>NA|TRBV10-3|13|TRBJ1-5
CAISVEGNQPQHF
>NA|TRBV7-2|15|TRBJ2-1
CASSSDRSSYNEQFF
>NA|TRBV16|15|TRBJ1-5
CASSQGRESNQPQHF
>NA|TRBV6-1|15|TRBJ2-5
CASSEAAGQRGTQYF
>few|TRBV2|15|TRBJ1-5
CASRVTDSRDQPQHF
>NA|TRBV7-2|16|TRBJ1-5
CASSLVDWQLNQPQHF
>NA|TRBV9|17|TRBJ2-6
CASSVNAYPSGANVLTF
>NA|TRBV7-9|15|TRBJ1-2
CASSLGLGNNYGYTF
>NA|TRBV27|14|TRBJ1-2
CASASPGLLRGYTF
>NA|TRBV5-4|14|TRBJ2-5
CASSLPGIQETQYF
>NA|TRBV28|15|TRBJ1-5
CASSLVGNQNQPQHF
>few|TRBV6-5|15|TRBJ1-3
CASTATGLSGNTIYF